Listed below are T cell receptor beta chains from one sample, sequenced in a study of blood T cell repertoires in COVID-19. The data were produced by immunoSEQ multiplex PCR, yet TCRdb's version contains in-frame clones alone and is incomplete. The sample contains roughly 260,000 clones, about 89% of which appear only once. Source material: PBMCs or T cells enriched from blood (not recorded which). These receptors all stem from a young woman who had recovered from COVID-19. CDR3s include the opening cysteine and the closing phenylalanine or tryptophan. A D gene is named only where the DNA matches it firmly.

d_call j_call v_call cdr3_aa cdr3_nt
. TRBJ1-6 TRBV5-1 CASSEGLNSPLHF TGCGCCAGCAGCGAGGGTCTAAACTCACCCCTCCACTTT
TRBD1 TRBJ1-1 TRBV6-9 CASRQGGLHEGTEAFF TGTGCCAGCAGGCAGGGGGGTTTGCATGAGGGCACTGAAGCTTTCTTT
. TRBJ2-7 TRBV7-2 CASSLTPNRVHEQYF TGTGCCAGCAGCTTAACCCCAAACAGGGTCCACGAGCAGTACTTC
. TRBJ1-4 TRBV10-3 CAISDPGENEKLFF TGTGCCATCAGTGATCCAGGGGAGAATGAAAAACTGTTTTTT
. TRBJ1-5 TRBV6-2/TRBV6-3 CASSYSRALSNQPQHF TGTGCCAGCAGTTACTCGAGGGCCCTAAGCAATCAGCCCCAGCATTTT
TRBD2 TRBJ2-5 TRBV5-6 CASSFRLAGDWSVETQYF TGTGCCAGCAGCTTCAGACTAGCGGGGGACTGGAGCGTAGAGACCCAGTACTTC
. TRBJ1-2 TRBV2 CASGPGSYGYTF TGTGCCAGCGGTCCAGGGTCCTATGGCTACACCTTC
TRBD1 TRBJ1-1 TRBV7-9 CASSARGQNTEAFF TGTGCCAGCAGCGCGAGGGGGCAGAACACTGAAGCTTTCTTT
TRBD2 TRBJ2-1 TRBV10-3 CATKTQLAGGADRGNEQFF TGTGCCACCAAAACCCAACTAGCGGGAGGGGCTGATAGGGGCAATGAGCAGTTCTTC
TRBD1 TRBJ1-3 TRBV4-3 CASSQDPGQASGNTIYF TGCGCCAGCAGCCAGGACCCCGGACAGGCCTCTGGAAACACCATATATTTT
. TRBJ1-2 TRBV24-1 CATSDPQRLYGYTF TGTGCCACCAGTGATCCCCAGAGGCTCTATGGCTACACCTTC
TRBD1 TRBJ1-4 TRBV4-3 CASSQVSAYDRAVEKLFF TGCGCCAGCAGCCAGGTCTCAGCGTATGACAGGGCTGTTGAAAAACTGTTTTTT
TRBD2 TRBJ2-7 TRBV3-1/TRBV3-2 CASSQGGAGVLEQYF TGTGCCAGCAGCCAAGGCGGCGCGGGAGTTCTCGAGCAGTACTTC
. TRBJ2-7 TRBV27 CASTHGVGPYEQYF TGTGCCAGCACCCATGGAGTAGGCCCCTACGAGCAGTACTTC
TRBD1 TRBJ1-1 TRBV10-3 CAIRATGAETEAFF TGTGCCATCAGGGCCACAGGGGCGGAGACTGAAGCTTTCTTT
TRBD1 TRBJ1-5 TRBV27 CASRPDRARGNQPQHF TGTGCCAGCAGGCCGGACAGGGCTCGCGGCAATCAGCCCCAGCATTTT
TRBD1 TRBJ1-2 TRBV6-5 CASRLQGASYGYTF TGTGCCAGCAGGCTACAGGGGGCCTCCTATGGCTACACCTTC
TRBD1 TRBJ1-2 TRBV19 CAIRTNTGGVYGYTF TGTGCCATCCGAACTAACACAGGGGGCGTCTATGGCTACACCTTC